A single sample is the source of the 17 T cell receptor beta chains below, sequenced in a study of CD8 T cells in ankylosing spondylitis. One entry per CDR3 protein, called by TCRdb with MiXCR from the 5' RACE reads. The profile shows 200,000 to 300,000 distinct CDR3 sequences, 7.5% to 9% of them singletons. Sequenced: blood, either unsorted or a sorted T cell fraction (not recorded which). Receptors originate from a male donor with ankylosing spondylitis or in good health (not recorded which).

This clonotype was observed at least ten times. J is TRBJ2-5 and V is TRBV9, with D uncertain. The CDR3 has 13 residues. Germline V gene lookup returns CDR1 SGDLS and CDR2 YYNGEE. V was shortened by 3 bases and J by 1 base, with 7 bases between the two germline ends. This CDR3 is CASSGLAQETQYF. The CDR3 DNA sequence: TGTGCCAGCAGCGGACTCGCCCAAGAGACCCAGTACTTC.

This clonotype was detected ten times or more. This chain joins TRBV6-1 and TRBJ2-1; 11 nucleotides line up with TRBD2. The germline V gene encodes CDR1 MNHNS and CDR2 SASEGT. The CDR3 consists of 15 residues. J gave up 5 bases and V 7 bases, and 7 bases lay outside the gene matches. CDR3 amino acids: CASNPSGRSDNEQFF. CDR3 nucleotides: TGTGCCAGCAACCCTAGCGGGAGGTCGGACAATGAGCAGTTCTTC.

At least ten counts were recorded for this clonotype. J is TRBJ1-4 and V is TRBV5-1; 7 bases line up with TRBD1. Trimming cost V 4 bases and J 7 bases; bases outside gene matches: 10. This CDR3 has 15 amino acids. Germline loops: CDR1 SGHRS, CDR2 YFSETQ. The CDR3 region has the DNA TGCGCCAGCAGCCCCGGAGGGGGCGTTGGTGAAAAACTGTTTTTT. It translates to CASSPGGGVGEKLFF.

This clonotype was detected ten times or more. CDR3 nucleotide sequence: TGTGCCAGCAGCGCAGTGCCCCCCTCCGTAGACTATGGCTACACCTTC. Translated, it gives CASSAVPPSVDYGYTF. The V and J genes are TRBV7-2 and TRBJ1-2; D is unclear. The CDR3 covers 16 residues. Per the germline V gene, CDR1 is SGHTA and CDR2 is FQGNSA. Trimming removed 5 bases at V and 3 bases at J, with 19 bases between.

This clonotype was seen many times. The chain uses TRBV4-1 and TRBJ2-2; perhaps D is TRBD1 or TRBD2 (5 bases each). V was trimmed by 8 bases and J by 0 bases, leaving 13 bases between them. Germline V gene lookup returns CDR1 MGHRA and CDR2 YSYEKL. The CDR3 length is 15 residues. This chain's CDR3 is CASYPLGANTGELFF. CDR3 sequence (DNA): TGCGCCAGCTACCCACTAGGGGCGAACACCGGGGAGCTGTTTTTT.

As concerns this clonotype: A single base separates this from a much larger clone, so it may be a read error. The gene calls are TRBV12-3 or TRBV12-4 and TRBJ1-6, with D unresolved. The CDR3 spans 15 residues. CDR3 residues: CASSPGLRRGSPLPF. The CDR3 coding sequence is TGTGCCAGCAGTCCTGGACTGCGCCGGGGTTCACCCCTCCCCTTT.

The chain combines TRBV10-1 with TRBJ2-5, with 8 bases identical to TRBD2. CDR3 length equals 16 residues. Germline loops: CDR1 WNHNN, CDR2 SYGVQD (reference sequence). V was clipped by 0 bases and J by 4 bases; unmatched bases: 7. CDR3 nucleotide sequence: TGCGCCAGCAGTGAGTCCGCAGCGGGAGCCGGAGAGACCCAGTACTTC. This translates into CASSESAAGAGETQYF.

This clonotype was detected a few times. The chain recombines TRBV7-3 with TRBJ1-2; perhaps TRBD1 as D (6 bases). Between the trimmed V and J ends, which lost 4 bases and 8 bases, there was a span of 20 bases. This CDR3 region has 15 residues. Germline V gene sequence: CDR1 SGHTA, CDR2 FQGTGA. The CDR3: CASSSGGGGGIGYTF. CDR3 in DNA: TGTGCCAGCAGCTCCGGAGGGGGAGGGGGGATCGGCTACACCTTC.

This clonotype has at least ten counts. The genes are TRBV20-1 and TRBJ2-5, with D perhaps TRBD2 (6 bases). Germline V CDR1 and CDR2: DFQATT, SNEGSKA (reference sequence). Trimming pared 5 bases from V and 2 bases from J, leaving 12 bases between. The CDR3 loop spans 13 amino acids. CDR3 sequence (DNA): TGCAGTGCTCCAGGACTAAAACAAGAGACCCAGTACTTC. Amino acid sequence: CSAPGLKQETQYF.

This clonotype was observed at least ten times. This chain uses TRBV25-1 with TRBJ2-7; D unclear. The CDR3 contains 13 residues. V shed 3 bases and J shed 3 bases, with 9 bases lying between them. CDR1 MGHDK and CDR2 SYGVNS come from the germline V gene. The CDR3 is CASSDRFDYEQYF. As DNA, the CDR3 is TGTGCCAGCAGTGATCGCTTTGACTACGAGCAGTACTTC.

The chain combines TRBV12-3 or TRBV12-4 with TRBJ1-1; the D gene is possibly TRBD1 (5 bases). The CDR3 is 11 amino acids. V gave up 7 bases and J gave up 10 bases, with 13 bases separating them. The CDR3 here is CASNRDARAFF. The DNA of the CDR3 is TGTGCCAGCAACCGGGACGCCCGAGCTTTCTTT.

This clonotype has at least ten counts. DNA of the CDR3: TGTGCCAGCAGCTTGACCCAAGGAGATACGCAGTATTTT. Protein: CASSLTQGDTQYF. The V and J genes are TRBV5-5 and TRBJ2-3; the D is unclear. CDR3 length equals 13 residues. The germline gives CDR1 SGHKS, CDR2 YYEKEE (reference sequence). The ends were cut back, 1 base at V and 5 bases at J, with 8 bases in the middle.

This clonotype was seen many times. The V and J genes are TRBV27 and TRBJ1-6, with D perhaps TRBD1 (5 bases). This CDR3 comprises 16 residues. V was clipped by 1 base and J by 10 bases, with 17 bases between them. Per the germline V gene, CDR1 is MNHEY and CDR2 is SMNVEV (reference sequence). Here the CDR3 reads CASSLFPVGAGSPLHF. The CDR3 region has the DNA TGTGCCAGCAGTTTATTCCCGGTAGGGGCCGGCTCACCCCTCCACTTT.

The table lists this clonotype with many counts. The rearrangement uses TRBV10-3 and TRBJ2-2, with a tentative D call TRBD2 (5 bases). The V end was cut by 8 bases, the J end by 6 bases, with 10 bases between. The CDR3 runs 12 residues. Germline V gene lookup returns CDR1 ENHRY and CDR2 SYGVKD. Here the CDR3 DNA reads TGTGCCATCCAGGAGAGGGCCGGGGAGCTGTTTTTT. It specifies CAIQERAGELFF.

The table lists this clonotype with many counts. The chain joins TRBV7-3 to TRBJ1-2, with D tentatively TRBD1 (5 bases). Trimming shortened V by 5 bases and J by 8 bases, and 21 bases separated the two germline ends. CDR1 and CDR2 (germline): SGHTA, FQGTGA. The CDR3 loop spans 15 amino acids. DNA for the CDR3: TGTGCCAGCAGCGCGGACACTCTTCAAGTAGTGGGCTACACCTTC. This codes for CASSADTLQVVGYTF.

The chain recombines TRBV27 with TRBJ2-3, with TRBD2 matching over 10 bases. The CDR3 has 15 amino acids. V lost 2 bases and J lost 9; bases outside the gene matches: 8. Germline lookup yields CDR1 MNHEY and CDR2 SMNVEV (reference sequence). The CDR3 coding sequence is TGTGCCAGCAGTTTAAGCGGGGGGGCCGGGGCGACGCAGTATTTT. Translating it yields CASSLSGGAGATQYF.

This clonotype was recorded at least ten times. The V gene is TRBV6-2 or TRBV6-3, the J gene TRBJ2-1; 11 bases fit TRBD2. This CDR3 is built from 15 residues. With V trimmed by 6 bases and J by 7 bases, 8 bases remained unmatched. Germline CDR1 is MNHEY and CDR2 is SVGEGT. The CDR3 DNA follows: TGTGCCAGCAGCCCAACTAGCGGGGGAGGTAATGAGCAGTTCTTC. Translating gives CASSPTSGGGNEQFF.